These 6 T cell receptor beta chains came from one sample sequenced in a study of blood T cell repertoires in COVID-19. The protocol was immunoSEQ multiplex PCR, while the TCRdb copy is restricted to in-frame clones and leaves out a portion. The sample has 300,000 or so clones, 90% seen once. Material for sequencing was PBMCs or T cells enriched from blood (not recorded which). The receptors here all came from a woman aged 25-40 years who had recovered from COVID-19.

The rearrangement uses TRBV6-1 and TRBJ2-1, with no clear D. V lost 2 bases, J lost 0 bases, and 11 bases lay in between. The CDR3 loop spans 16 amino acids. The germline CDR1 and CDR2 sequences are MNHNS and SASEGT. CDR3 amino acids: CASSERHSRSYNEQFF. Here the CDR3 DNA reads TGTGCCAGCAGTGAAAGACACTCGCGCTCCTACAATGAGCAGTTCTTC.

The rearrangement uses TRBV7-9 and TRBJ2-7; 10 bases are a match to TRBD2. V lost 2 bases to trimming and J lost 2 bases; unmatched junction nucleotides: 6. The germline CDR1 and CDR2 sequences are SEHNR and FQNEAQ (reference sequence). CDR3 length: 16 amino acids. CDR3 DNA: TGTGCCAGCAGCTTATTCTCTAGCGGGAGCCCCTACGAGCAGTACTTC. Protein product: CASSLFSSGSPYEQYF.

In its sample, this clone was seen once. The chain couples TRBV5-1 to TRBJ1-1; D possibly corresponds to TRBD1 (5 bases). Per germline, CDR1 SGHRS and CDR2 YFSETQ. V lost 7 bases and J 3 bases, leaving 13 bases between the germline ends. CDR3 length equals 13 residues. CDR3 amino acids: CASYQGGDTEAFF. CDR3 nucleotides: TGCGCCAGCTACCAGGGTGGGGACACTGAAGCTTTCTTT.

CDR3 bases: TGTGCCAGCAGTCTAAGCACAGATACGCAGTATTTT. This translates into CASSLSTDTQYF. This sequence joins TRBV6-5 and TRBJ2-3; no firm D call. In germline, CDR1 is MNHEY, CDR2 SVGAGI. The CDR3 covers 12 residues. Trimming cost V 5 bases and J 0 bases, with 3 bases left between them.

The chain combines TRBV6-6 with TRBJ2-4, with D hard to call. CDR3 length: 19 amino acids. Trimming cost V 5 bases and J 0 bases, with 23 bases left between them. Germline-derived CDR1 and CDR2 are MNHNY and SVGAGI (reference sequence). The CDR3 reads CASSPSGVVTALAKNIQYF. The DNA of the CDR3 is TGTGCCAGCAGTCCATCCGGAGTCGTTACCGCCTTAGCCAAAAACATTCAGTACTTC.

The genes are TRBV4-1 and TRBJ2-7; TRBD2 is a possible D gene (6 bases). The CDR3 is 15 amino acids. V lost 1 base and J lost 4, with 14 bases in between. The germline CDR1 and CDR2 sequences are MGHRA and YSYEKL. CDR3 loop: CASSQVRDLAYEQYF. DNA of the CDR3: TGCGCCAGCAGCCAAGTCCGGGACTTGGCATACGAGCAGTACTTC.